This TCR beta chain was sequenced for a study of CD8 T cells in ankylosing spondylitis (dated by TCRdb to the late 2010s). About the investigation overall: T cell receptor beta repertoires were profiled in healthy donors and ankylosing spondylitis patients so that disease-linked TCR variants could be found. The whole study cohort included over a hundred healthy donors and under 30 ankylosing spondylitis patients. Samples of peripheral blood were taken, and for ankylosing spondylitis patients, synovial fluid was collected as well.

What the work shows at the level of the full study, not this receptor alone: Some motif variants were previously reported in synovial fluid and blood of reactive arthritis patients, suggesting common disease-initiation mechanisms. In peripheral blood, the disease-linked clones were found at relatively low frequencies and had a CD8+ phenotype. A TCR beta motif made up of several highly homologous amino acid variants appeared to be characteristic of blood from ankylosing spondylitis patients. The disease-linked clones were reported as significantly enriched in matched synovial fluid samples from ankylosing spondylitis patients.

Per the germline V gene (reference sequence), DFQATT is the CDR1 and SNEGSKA is the CDR2. Germline trimming amounts to 5 bases on V and 5 bases on J, with 5 as the count of junction bases outside the gene matches. The CDR3 sequence holds 12 residues, the cysteine and phenylalanine included. Of all the DNA, just the CDR3 is kept, 36 bases in frame from base 1. The sample was run on an Illumina HiSeq 2500. Quantitative 5'-RACE with molecular barcodes was used to prepare TCR beta libraries. In the authors' own workflow: Disease-linked TCR variants were identified with a new computational method built on a probabilistic model of VDJ rearrangement. TCRdb trimmed the raw reads at Q25, called clones with MiXCR and kept productive beta chains. Each CDR3 protein gets just one entry, which takes the most common genes and DNA from the rows behind it. What appears here as the V and J calls and clone size reflects TCRdb's work, not the paper's. The sample yields some 250,000 distinct CDR3 sequences; 20% to 30% were counted once. The ten largest clonotypes hold around 0.58% of the sample.

As for this clonotype: Its recognized antigen is unknown. The input lacks base qualities; no much larger clone sits a single base away.

This chain is built from TRBV20-1 and TRBJ2-7, with 8 middle bases fitting TRBD2. This clonotype was sampled from a male donor with ankylosing spondylitis or in good health (not recorded which). The specimen was blood, either unsorted or a sorted T cell fraction (not recorded which). Here the CDR3 is given as CSASPGGDEQYF. The bases read TGCAGTGCTTCTCCCGGGGGGGACGAGCAGTACTTC.